This T cell receptor beta chain was recorded in a study of blood T cell repertoires in COVID-19. Germline V gene data show CDR1 as MDHEN and CDR2 as SYDVKM. This CDR3 is built from 14 residues. The V end lost 2 bases, the J end lost 3 bases, and 10 bases lay between the germline ends. As processed by the authors: Reference gene primers were amplified, and this amplification served to estimate nucleated cell counts. Sequenced by immunoSEQ multiplex PCR; TCRdb stores in-frame clones only, minus some. That table is the source of V, J and clone size, and D and trimming were worked out from the DNA. The sample has 94,000 or so clones; about 88% are singletons.

This receptor was identified in a woman older than 75 with active COVID-19. Sequencing input: peripheral blood. The chain recombines TRBV28 with TRBJ1-1; a weak D match, TRBD1 (6 bases). As DNA, the CDR3 is TGTGCCAGCAGTTTAGACCCAGGGGACACTGAAGCTTTCTTT. This codes for CASSLDPGDTEAFF.